These 12 T cell receptor beta chains share one sample of origin, sequenced in a study of T cell responses to AZD1222 COVID-19 vaccine. TCRdb's copy holds only in-frame clones and misses some; the assay was immunoSEQ multiplex PCR. This sample carries approximately 100,000 clones, approximately 87% of them seen once, and the ten largest clones take less than 3.5%. The sample in question was peripheral blood, obtained on day 0 of AZD1222 vaccination. The receptors stem from an adult in good health.

The rearrangement uses TRBV19 and TRBJ1-1; TRBD1 matches 7 bases. V shed 6 bases and J 11 bases; nucleotides not matched to a gene: 15. CDR1 and CDR2 from the germline V gene are LNHDA and SQIVND (reference sequence). The CDR3 is 14 amino acids. CDR3 in amino acids: CASSFQTGTVGAFF. The CDR3 coding sequence is TGTGCCAGTAGCTTCCAAACGGGGACAGTCGGGGCTTTCTTT.

V gene TRBV2 combines with J gene TRBJ2-5; D call uncertain. Germline CDR1 and CDR2: SNHLY and FYNNEI. The CDR3 has 13 residues. The V end lost 2 bases, the J end lost 1 base, and 5 bases lay between the germline ends. In nucleotides, the CDR3 is TGTGCCAGCAGTGAATTTTTCCAAGAGACCCAGTACTTC. Its translation: CASSEFFQETQYF. Drawing the rest from reference TRBV2 and TRBJ2-5, the complete variable domain is EPEVTQTPSHQVTQMGQEVILRCVPISNHLYFYWYRQILGQKVEFLVSFYNNEISEKSEIFDDQFSVERPDGSNFTLKIRSTKLEDSAMYFCASSEFFQETQYFGPGTRLLVL.

The chain combines TRBV4-1 with TRBJ1-4; TRBD1 is a possible D gene (5 bases). Germline-derived CDR1 and CDR2 are MGHRA and YSYEKL. Trimming took off 0 bases at V and 2 bases at J, with 19 bases between the two ends. The CDR3 covers 19 residues. The CDR3 sequence: CASSQEGAQGMLTNEKLFF. For the CDR3, the DNA is TGCGCCAGCAGCCAAGAGGGCGCTCAGGGCATGCTGACTAATGAAAAACTGTTTTTT.

This chain links TRBV6-6 with TRBJ1-3, with 9 positions matching TRBD1. In germline, CDR1 is MNHNY, CDR2 SVGAGI (reference sequence). V lost 6 bases to trimming and J lost 7 bases; unmatched junction nucleotides: 10. The CDR3 sequence is 15 residues long. The chain's CDR3 is CASRARTGAPNTIYF. DNA of the CDR3: TGTGCCAGCAGAGCTAGGACAGGGGCGCCGAACACCATATATTTT.

Here the CDR3 reads CASRVPGGGEGFTDTQYF. CDR3 in DNA: TGTGCCAGCAGAGTCCCCGGGGGGGGCGAGGGATTCACAGATACGCAGTATTTT. This chain joins TRBV7-8 and TRBJ2-3; 8 bases line up with TRBD2. J was trimmed by 2 bases and V by 6 bases; bases with no gene match: 16. Looked up from germline, CDR1 is SGHVS and CDR2 is FQNEAQ. The CDR3 length is 18 residues.

This chain uses TRBV18 with TRBJ2-2; possibly TRBD2 for D (5 bases). CDR1 and CDR2 (germline): KGHSH, LQKENI. The CDR3 loop spans 16 amino acids. The ends were cut back, 6 bases at V and 1 base at J, with 15 bases in the middle. DNA of the CDR3: TGTGCCAGCTCCCTAAAAGGGAGCGTGAACACCGGGGAGCTGTTTTTT. This sequence encodes CASSLKGSVNTGELFF.

The V gene is TRBV7-9, the J gene TRBJ2-2; no clear D gene. The CDR3 is 14 residues long. Germline V gene sequence: CDR1 SEHNR, CDR2 FQNEAQ (reference sequence). The V gene lost 1 base and the J gene lost 4 bases, with 7 bases spanning the gap. CDR3 sequence reads: CASSLGVSTGELFF. CDR3 DNA sequence: TGTGCCAGCAGCTTAGGGGTGAGCACCGGGGAGCTGTTTTTT.

The J gene is TRBJ1-2, the V gene TRBV27, with a weak D call TRBD1 (6 bases). Germline V gene lookup returns CDR1 MNHEY and CDR2 SMNVEV (reference sequence). The germline V and J ends were trimmed by 8 bases and 6 bases, with 31 bases remaining between them. The CDR3 has 18 amino acids. As DNA, the CDR3 is TGTGCCAGCCGCCTCCTCCCCCCAGGGGCAGGGCATTCACATGGCTACACCTTC. Encoded protein: CASRLLPPGAGHSHGYTF.

This chain joins TRBV14 and TRBJ1-3; 7 bases are a match to TRBD1. The CDR3 totals 15 residues. Trimming removed 4 bases from V and 0 bases from J; junction bases left unmatched: 3. Germline CDR1 SGHDN, CDR2 FVKESK. CDR3 coding DNA: TGTGCCAGCAGCCGGGACAGTCTCTCTGGAAACACCATATATTTT. Its protein is CASSRDSLSGNTIYF.

The J gene is TRBJ1-1, the V gene TRBV21-1. TRBV21-1 is a recognized pseudogene. The CDR3 consists of 15 residues. The CDR3: CASGQAGRVGTEAFF. The CDR3 bases are TGTGCCAGTGGGCAGGCGGGGCGAGTTGGCACTGAAGCTTTCTTT.

V is TRBV7-6 and J is TRBJ1-5; tentatively, D is TRBD1 (6 bases). The CDR3 runs to 15 residues. Trimming took off 5 bases at V and 2 bases at J, with 13 bases between the two ends. CDR1 and CDR2 (germline): SGHVS, FNYEAQ. The CDR3 sequence is CASSNARGGNQPQHF. In nucleotides, the CDR3 is TGTGCCAGCAGCAATGCCAGGGGTGGCAATCAGCCCCAGCATTTT. The full variable domain, its missing parts supplied by reference TRBV7-6 and TRBJ1-5, is GAGVSQSPRYKVTKRGQDVALRCDPISGHVSLYWYRQALGQGPEFLTYFNYEAQQDKSGLPNDRFSAERPEGSISTLTIQRTEQRDSAMYRCASSNARGGNQPQHFGDGTRLSIL.

The chain uses TRBV25-1 and TRBJ1-1, with D maybe TRBD1 (6 bases). The CDR3 has 15 residues. Per the germline V gene, CDR1 is MGHDK and CDR2 is SYGVNS. V lost 4 bases and J lost 4, with 16 bases in between. CDR3 in DNA: TGTGCCAGCAGTGCCCTACAGGGTCCTGGCACTGAAGCTTTCTTT. Protein product: CASSALQGPGTEAFF.